The clone carrying this T cell receptor beta chain came up many times. Its cognate antigen is unknown. This sample was included in a study of blood T cells in healthy people across ages. Collection of roughly 9.8 milliliters of peripheral blood was performed for each donor. A sample-barcoded 5' primer and a J-beta primer mix were used in a second PCR of roughly 7 to 12 cycles. TCRdb used MiXCR to reprocess the 5' RACE reads, holding one entry per CDR3 protein. The profile covers hundreds of thousands of distinct CDR3 sequences, with about 43% appearing a single time and around 30% taken by the ten largest. General study results and limits: Roughly linear declines in TCR beta diversity per million T cells occurred with age.

The CDR3 has 15 residues. The germline gives CDR1 SGHTA, CDR2 FQGNSA. Trimming removed 2 bases from V and 0 bases from J, with 10 bases in between. The sample comprised blood. This TCR was recovered from a man at least 80 years old in good health. The chain combines TRBV7-2 with TRBJ2-5, with a tentative D call TRBD2 (6 bases). CDR3 loop: CASSLHGGYQETQYF. In DNA form, the CDR3 reads TGTGCCAGCAGCTTACACGGGGGTTACCAAGAGACCCAGTACTTC.